This record looks at one T cell receptor (beta chain) sequence and its context. The antigen is unknown. This record comes from a study of CD8 T cells in ankylosing spondylitis. Germline loops: CDR1 DFQATT, CDR2 SNEGSKA (reference sequence). Trimming left V 4 bases short and J 4 bases short, with 13 bases between. The CDR3 has 13 amino acids. By quantitative 5'-RACE with molecular barcodes, the TCR beta libraries were made. TCRdb redid the calling of the 5' RACE reads with MiXCR, one entry per CDR3 protein. The table records fewer than 250,000 distinct CDR3 sequences, about 30% of them present only once. Points from the study as a whole: Matched ankylosing spondylitis synovial fluid reportedly contained a significantly enriched population of disease-linked clones. Ankylosing spondylitis blood appeared to carry a characteristic TCR beta motif of 7 or 8 highly homologous variants.

Sequenced material: blood, either unsorted or a sorted T cell fraction (not recorded which). The chain couples TRBV20-1 to TRBJ2-5; D not resolved. The TCR was taken from a male donor with ankylosing spondylitis or in good health (not recorded which). CDR3 loop: CSATNPRRETQYF. The CDR3 DNA reads TGCAGTGCTACCAATCCTAGGCGAGAGACCCAGTACTTC.